This record concerns one T cell receptor beta chain sequence. This record belongs to a study of T cell changes during pregnancy in multiple sclerosis. The assay was immunoSEQ multiplex PCR, and TCRdb's table has in-frame clones only and misses some. The sample includes roughly 31,000 clones, about 92% of them seen just once. CDR1 and CDR2 from the germline V gene are SQVTM and ANQGSEA. Trimming took 3 bases from V and 8 from J, leaving 19 bases between them. The CDR3 runs to 14 residues. This material consisted of CD4+ T cells from peripheral blood mononuclear cells, taken in the first trimester of pregnancy. This rearrangement joins TRBV29-1 to TRBJ1-2; maybe TRBD1 (6 bases). The source is a female donor with multiple sclerosis, enrolled in a pregnancy study. The CDR3 protein is CSVDRWGQGGGYTF. The DNA for the CDR3 is TGCAGCGTTGATCGGTGGGGGCAGGGCGGAGGCTACACCTTC.